Listed here are 27 T cell receptor beta chains from one sample, sequenced in a study of blood T cell repertoires in COVID-19. Method: immunoSEQ multiplex PCR; TCRdb's copy keeps in-frame clones and lacks some. The sample shows 170,000 or so clones, about 90% of them seen only once. The material sequenced was PBMCs or T cells enriched from blood (not recorded which). The receptors stem from a woman between 18 and 29 years old who had recovered from COVID-19.

The rearrangement joins TRBV7-3 to TRBJ2-5; tentatively, D is TRBD1 (5 bases). Germline V lookup: CDR1 SGHTA, CDR2 FQGTGA. This CDR3 region has 15 residues. Trimming left V 5 bases short and J 2 bases short, with 15 bases between. The chain's CDR3 is CASSPWGRSQETQYF. Here the CDR3 DNA reads TGTGCCAGCAGCCCCTGGGGCAGGTCACAAGAGACCCAGTACTTC.

V usage is TRBV28 and J usage is TRBJ1-6; a possible D gene is TRBD1 (5 bases). Germline V gene sequence: CDR1 MDHEN, CDR2 SYDVKM. The CDR3 has 15 residues. V lost 3 bases and J 8 bases, leaving 14 bases between the germline ends. CDR3 DNA sequence: TGTGCCAGCAGTTTGGAGGGGCCCGCTTATTCACCCCTCCACTTT. This translates into CASSLEGPAYSPLHF. The entire variable domain, with the rest obtained from reference TRBV28 and TRBJ1-6, is as follows: DVKVTQSSRYLVKRTGEKVFLECVQDMDHENMFWYRQDPGLGLRLIYFSYDVKMKEKGDIPEGYSVSREKKERFSLILESASTNQTSMYLCASSLEGPAYSPLHFGNGTRLTVT.

V and J are TRBV7-2 and TRBJ1-2; TRBD1 aligns across 8 bases. Germline CDR1 reads SGHTA; CDR2 reads FQGNSA. The CDR3 loop spans 15 amino acids. The junction had 4 bases not matched to a gene; V was cut back by 3 bases and J by 1 base. CDR3 coding DNA: TGTGCCAGCAGCTTCTCCGGACAGGGTAACTATGGCTACACCTTC. Translating gives CASSFSGQGNYGYTF.

This rearrangement joins TRBV6-5 to TRBJ1-5; possible D gene TRBD1, 5 bases. Between the trimmed V and J ends, which lost 7 bases and 6 bases, there was a span of 16 bases. Germline CDR1 MNHEY, CDR2 SVGAGI. The CDR3 totals 14 residues. For the CDR3, the DNA is TGTGCCAGCAATCCCGTGGGGCTGGGTCAGCCCCAGCATTTT. Protein: CASNPVGLGQPQHF.

V gene TRBV4-1 combines with J gene TRBJ2-2, with TRBD2 matching over 7 bases. After removal of 0 bases from V and 4 bases from J, the junction contained 5 bases not matched to a gene. The length of the CDR3 is 16 residues. Germline CDR1 is MGHRA and CDR2 is YSYEKL. The CDR3 is CASSQDSGGTTGELFF. CDR3 DNA sequence: TGCGCCAGCAGCCAAGATTCGGGGGGAACCACCGGGGAGCTGTTTTTT.

This clone has a single count. This sequence joins TRBV7-8 and TRBJ1-2; D is possibly TRBD1 (6 bases). Trimming took off 5 bases at V and 4 bases at J, with 11 bases between the two ends. This CDR3 contains 13 residues. CDR1 is SGHVS and CDR2 is FQNEAQ in the germline V gene. This chain's CDR3 is CASSRTESYGYTF. The CDR3 DNA is TGTGCCAGCAGCCGGACAGAGAGCTATGGCTACACCTTC.

CDR3 sequence (DNA): TGTGCCAGCAGTTTTGGGGACAGAAACACTGAAGCTTTCTTT. Translated: CASSFGDRNTEAFF. V gene TRBV28 combines with J gene TRBJ1-1; 7 bases map to TRBD1. Germline CDR1 reads MDHEN; CDR2 reads SYDVKM. The length of the CDR3 is 14 residues. The V gene end was trimmed by 3 bases and the J gene end by 2 bases; junction bases not matched to a gene: 3.

The chain uses TRBV5-1 and TRBJ2-2, with D perhaps matching TRBD2 (6 bases). V shed 1 base and J shed 1 base, with 8 bases lying between them. CDR3 length: 15 amino acids. CDR1 is SGHRS, CDR2 YFSETQ, per germline. CDR3 DNA sequence: TGCGCCAGCAGCTTGTTGGGAGGGAACACCGGGGAGCTGTTTTTT. Protein sequence: CASSLLGGNTGELFF.

The genes are TRBV4-2 and TRBJ2-3, with 12 bases lining up with TRBD2. Trimming took 4 bases from V and 6 from J; bases not matched to a gene: 2. Germline V gives CDR1 LGHNA, CDR2 YNFKEQ. The CDR3 consists of 14 residues. This CDR3 reads CASSLLAGGDTQYF. The CDR3, as DNA: TGTGCCAGCAGCCTCCTAGCGGGAGGGGATACGCAGTATTTT.

The chain has TRBV7-2 and TRBJ2-5, with a possible D match to TRBD2 (6 bases). The length of the CDR3 is 15 residues. Deletions cut 1 base from V and 5 bases from J, with 14 bases between. Germline CDR1 and CDR2: SGHTA and FQGNSA. The CDR3 region is CASSLGGVYTETQYF. DNA for the CDR3: TGTGCCAGCAGCTTAGGCGGGGTTTACACCGAGACCCAGTACTTC.

The chain is built from TRBV2 and TRBJ2-5; 7 nucleotides match TRBD1. The CDR3 consists of 13 residues. Germline V CDR1 and CDR2: SNHLY, FYNNEI. V was clipped by 6 bases and J by 5 bases; unmatched bases: 6. The chain's CDR3 is CASSAGTVETQYF. CDR3 nucleotides: TGTGCCAGCAGCGCCGGGACAGTTGAGACCCAGTACTTC.

The chain couples TRBV13 to TRBJ1-1; possibly TRBD1 for D (5 bases). V was shortened by 5 bases and J by 4 bases, with 17 bases between the two germline ends. The CDR3 spans 15 residues. Per germline, CDR1 PRHDT and CDR2 FYEKMQ (reference sequence). This CDR3 is CASSTPLLTGTEAFF. In nucleotides, the CDR3 is TGTGCCAGCAGCACCCCCTTGTTAACAGGCACTGAAGCTTTCTTT.

The CDR3 nucleotides read TGCAGCGCCGTGGAGGTGAACGCCGGCTCCTACAATGAGCAGTTCTTC. Amino acids: CSAVEVNAGSYNEQFF. The V call is TRBV29-1, the J call TRBJ2-1; tentative D call: TRBD2 (5 bases). The CDR3 has 16 amino acids. V was cut by 7 bases and J by 0 bases, with 19 bases left in between. Per germline, CDR1 SQVTM and CDR2 ANQGSEA.

This clone was detected a few times. The J gene is TRBJ1-5, the V gene TRBV7-9; tentatively, D is TRBD1 (6 bases). Germline V CDR1 and CDR2: SEHNR, FQNEAQ (reference sequence). V dropped 2 bases and J dropped 5 bases, with 10 bases sitting between them. The CDR3 runs to 14 residues. This CDR3 reads CASSLSTGHQPQHF. Here the CDR3 DNA reads TGTGCCAGCAGCTTATCGACAGGCCATCAGCCCCAGCATTTT.

The chain recombines TRBV12-1 with TRBJ1-2; the table's D gene call, TRBD1, was not cross checked with the DNA. TRBV12-1 is labeled a pseudogene. The CDR3 has 16 amino acids. CDR3: CASSSIRQASNYGYTF. CDR3 DNA sequence: TGTGCCAGCAGCTCCATTCGACAGGCGTCTAACTATGGCTACACCTTC.

This clone was seen a few times. The rearrangement links TRBV27 to TRBJ2-7, with 8 nucleotides matching TRBD1. The CDR3 loop spans 18 amino acids. V dropped 3 bases and J dropped 5; count of bases not matched to a gene: 18. Germline-derived CDR1 and CDR2 are MNHEY and SMNVEV (reference sequence). CDR3 sequence reads: CASSFSPPSGGSRDEQYF. The CDR3, as DNA: TGTGCCAGCAGTTTTAGCCCTCCATCAGGGGGCAGTCGGGACGAGCAGTACTTC.

The chain is built from TRBV29-1 and TRBJ1-1; D uncertain. Trimming removed 7 bases from V and 0 bases from J, with 6 bases in between. There are 11 residues in the CDR3. Germline V gene data show CDR1 as SQVTM and CDR2 as ANQGSEA. CDR3: CSGSLNTEAFF. For the CDR3, the DNA is TGCAGCGGTAGTCTGAACACTGAAGCTTTCTTT.

The J gene is TRBJ1-2, the V gene TRBV5-4; TRBD1 aligns across 7 bases. The germline V gene encodes CDR1 SGHNT and CDR2 YYREEE (reference sequence). CDR3 length: 14 amino acids. V lost 3 bases and J lost 6; bases outside the gene matches: 8. CDR3 sequence: CASSSPGGRDGYTF. In DNA form, the CDR3 reads TGTGCCAGCAGCTCCCCAGGGGGGCGCGATGGCTACACCTTC.

V and J are TRBV9 and TRBJ2-2, with 11 bases fitting TRBD2. The CDR3 has 15 amino acids. The germline CDR1 and CDR2 sequences are SGDLS and YYNGEE. The ends lost 4 bases at V and 4 bases at J; junction bases unmatched: 3. The CDR3 sequence is CASSLAGGATGELFF. The CDR3 DNA is TGTGCCAGCAGCTTAGCGGGAGGGGCCACCGGGGAGCTGTTTTTT.

The chain combines TRBV5-1 with TRBJ2-3; 9 positions match TRBD2. V dropped 4 bases and J dropped 2; count of bases not matched to a gene: 11. Per the germline V gene, CDR1 is SGHRS and CDR2 is YFSETQ. This CDR3 is built from 17 residues. The CDR3: CASSGSGGPVATDTQYF. The CDR3 DNA sequence: TGCGCCAGCAGCGGAAGCGGGGGGCCCGTCGCCACAGATACGCAGTATTTT.

The chain recombines TRBV28 with TRBJ1-1, with 11 bases fitting TRBD1. This CDR3 contains 17 residues. CDR1 MDHEN and CDR2 SYDVKM come from the germline V gene. The V segment lost 6 bases and the J segment 5 bases; nucleotides outside the gene matches: 14. CDR3 sequence: CASSLEPGTGGGTEAFF. CDR3 DNA sequence: TGTGCCAGCAGCCTTGAACCCGGGACAGGGGGAGGGACTGAAGCTTTCTTT.

The V gene is TRBV7-9, the J gene TRBJ1-2; the match to TRBD1 covers 8 bases. The CDR3 totals 14 residues. V trimming: 1 base; J trimming: 7 bases; junction bases outside the gene matches: 5. Germline lookup yields CDR1 SEHNR and CDR2 FQNEAQ (reference sequence). The CDR3: CASSLGQGASGYTF. The DNA for the CDR3 is TGTGCCAGCAGCTTAGGGCAGGGGGCAAGTGGCTACACCTTC. Based on the CDR3 plus reference TRBV7-9 and TRBJ1-2, the full variable domain is DTGVSQNPRHKITKRGQNVTFRCDPISEHNRLYWYRQTLGQGPEFLTYFQNEAQLEKSRLLSDRFSAERPKGSFSTLEIQRTEQGDSAMYLCASSLGQGASGYTFGSGTRLTVV.

This clone occurred once. CDR3 bases: TGTGCCAGCAGTTTATTTGTCCGGCGGATAGGCGAAAAACTGTTTTTT. Its protein product is CASSLFVRRIGEKLFF. This chain connects TRBV27 to TRBJ1-4; D is ambiguous. Looked up from germline, CDR1 is MNHEY and CDR2 is SMNVEV (reference sequence). The CDR3 runs to 16 residues. Trimming removed 1 base at V and 8 bases at J, with 17 bases between.

This clone has just one count. V gene TRBV6-5 combines with J gene TRBJ1-3; D call uncertain. The V gene lost 2 bases and the J gene lost 0 bases, with 8 bases spanning the gap. This CDR3 spans 15 amino acids. CDR1 and CDR2 from the germline V gene are MNHEY and SVGAGI. CDR3 protein: CASSYVSDSGNTIYF. CDR3 sequence (DNA): TGTGCCAGCAGTTACGTCAGCGACTCTGGAAACACCATATATTTT.

There are a few counts of this clone. The chain links TRBV6-4 to TRBJ2-1, with TRBD2 identical over 8 bases. The CDR3 loop spans 14 amino acids. The trim removed 4 bases at V and 6 bases at J, leaving 5 bases unmatched. Germline V gene data show CDR1 as MRHNA and CDR2 as SNTAGT. The DNA for the CDR3 is TGTGCCAGCAGTGCCGGGACTAGTTCCAATGAGCAGTTCTTC. This encodes CASSAGTSSNEQFF.

The gene calls are TRBV10-3 and TRBJ2-2; 8 bases agree with TRBD2. V lost 0 bases to trimming and J lost 6 bases; unmatched junction nucleotides: 3. The V gene's germline CDR1 is ENHRY and CDR2 SYGVKD. CDR3 length equals 15 residues. CDR3 protein: CAISESGLESGELFF. The DNA of the CDR3 is TGTGCCATCAGTGAGTCGGGACTAGAGTCCGGGGAGCTGTTTTTT.

J is TRBJ1-2 and V is TRBV3-1 (or the pseudogene TRBV3-2), with D hard to call. The ends were cut back, 1 base at V and 5 bases at J, with 8 bases in the middle. The CDR3 runs to 13 residues. Germline V gene sequence: CDR1 LGHDT, CDR2 YNNKEL (reference sequence). CDR3: CASSQGVRYGYTF. Here the CDR3 DNA reads TGTGCCAGCAGCCAAGGGGTCAGGTATGGCTACACCTTC.